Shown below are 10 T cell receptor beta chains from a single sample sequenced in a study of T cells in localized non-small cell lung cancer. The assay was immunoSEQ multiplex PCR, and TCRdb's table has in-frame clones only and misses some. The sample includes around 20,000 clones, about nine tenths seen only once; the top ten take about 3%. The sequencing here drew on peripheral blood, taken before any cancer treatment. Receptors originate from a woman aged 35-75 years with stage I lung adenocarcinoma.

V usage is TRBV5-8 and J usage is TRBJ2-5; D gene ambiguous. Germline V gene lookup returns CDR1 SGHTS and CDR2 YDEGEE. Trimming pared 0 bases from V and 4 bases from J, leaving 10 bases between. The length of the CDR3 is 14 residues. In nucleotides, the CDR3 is TGTGCCAGCAGCTTGGGCAGGCGTGGAGAGACCCAGTACTTC. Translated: CASSLGRRGETQYF.

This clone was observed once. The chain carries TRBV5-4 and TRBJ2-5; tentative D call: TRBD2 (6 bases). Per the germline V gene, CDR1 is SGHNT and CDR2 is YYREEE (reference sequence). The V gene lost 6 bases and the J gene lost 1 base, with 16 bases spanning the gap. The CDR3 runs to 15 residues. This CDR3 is CASTRRGGSQETQYF. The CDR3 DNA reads TGTGCCAGCACCCGGCGGGGCGGATCCCAAGAGACCCAGTACTTC.

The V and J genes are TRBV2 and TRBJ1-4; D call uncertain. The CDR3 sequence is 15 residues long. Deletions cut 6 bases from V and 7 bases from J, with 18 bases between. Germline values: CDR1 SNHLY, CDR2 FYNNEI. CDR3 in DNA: TGTGCCAGCAGGCGAAACAGCCCCGGGCGTGAAAAACTGTTTTTT. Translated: CASRRNSPGREKLFF.

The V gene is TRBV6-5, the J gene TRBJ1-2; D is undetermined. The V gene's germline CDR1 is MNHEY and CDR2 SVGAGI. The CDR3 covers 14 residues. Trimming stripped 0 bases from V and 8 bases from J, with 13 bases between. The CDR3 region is CASSYSTEGVGYTF. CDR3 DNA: TGTGCCAGCAGTTACTCGACGGAGGGCGTGGGCTACACCTTC.

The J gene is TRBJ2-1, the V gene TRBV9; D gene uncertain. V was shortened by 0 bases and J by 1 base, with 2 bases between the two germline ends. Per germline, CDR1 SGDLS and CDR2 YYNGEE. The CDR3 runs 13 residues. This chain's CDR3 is CASSVASYNEQFF. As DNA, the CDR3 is TGTGCCAGCAGCGTAGCGTCCTACAATGAGCAGTTCTTC.

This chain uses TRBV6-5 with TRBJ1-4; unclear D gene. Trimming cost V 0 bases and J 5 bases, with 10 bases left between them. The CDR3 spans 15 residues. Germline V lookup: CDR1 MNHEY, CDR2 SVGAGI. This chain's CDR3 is CASSYSRGANEKLFF. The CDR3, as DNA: TGTGCCAGCAGTTACTCTCGGGGAGCAAATGAAAAACTGTTTTTT.

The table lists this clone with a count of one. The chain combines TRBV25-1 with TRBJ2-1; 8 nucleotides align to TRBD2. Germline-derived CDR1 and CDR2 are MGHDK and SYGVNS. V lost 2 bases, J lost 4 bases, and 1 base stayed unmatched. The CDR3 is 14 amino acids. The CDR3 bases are TGTGCCAGCAGTGAAGCGGGAGGTTACAATGAGCAGTTCTTC. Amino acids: CASSEAGGYNEQFF.

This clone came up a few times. The CDR3: CASSEQGLSYGYTF. The DNA of the CDR3 is TGTGCCAGCAGTGAGCAGGGTCTAAGCTATGGCTACACCTTC. The genes are TRBV2 and TRBJ1-2; D is possibly TRBD1 (5 bases). Trimming shortened V by 3 bases and J by 4 bases, and 12 bases separated the two germline ends. The CDR3 is 14 amino acids. The germline V gene encodes CDR1 SNHLY and CDR2 FYNNEI.

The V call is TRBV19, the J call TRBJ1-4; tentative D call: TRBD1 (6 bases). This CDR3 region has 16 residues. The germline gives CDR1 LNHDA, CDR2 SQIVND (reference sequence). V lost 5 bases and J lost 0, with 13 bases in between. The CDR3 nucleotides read TGTGCCAGTAGTGCCGCGACAGGAGCAACTAATGAAAAACTGTTTTTT. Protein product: CASSAATGATNEKLFF. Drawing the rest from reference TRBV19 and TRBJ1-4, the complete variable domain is DGGITQSPKYLFRKEGQNVTLSCEQNLNHDAMYWYRQDPGQGLRLIYYSQIVNDFQKGDIAEGYSVSREKKESFPLTVTSAQKNPTAFYLCASSAATGATNEKLFFGSGTQLSVL.

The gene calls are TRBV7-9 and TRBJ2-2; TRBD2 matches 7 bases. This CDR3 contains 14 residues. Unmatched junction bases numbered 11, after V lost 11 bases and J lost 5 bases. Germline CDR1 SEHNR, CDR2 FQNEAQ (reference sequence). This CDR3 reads CAGSLARVTGELFF. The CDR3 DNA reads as TGTGCCGGGTCACTAGCGAGGGTGACCGGGGAGCTGTTTTTT.